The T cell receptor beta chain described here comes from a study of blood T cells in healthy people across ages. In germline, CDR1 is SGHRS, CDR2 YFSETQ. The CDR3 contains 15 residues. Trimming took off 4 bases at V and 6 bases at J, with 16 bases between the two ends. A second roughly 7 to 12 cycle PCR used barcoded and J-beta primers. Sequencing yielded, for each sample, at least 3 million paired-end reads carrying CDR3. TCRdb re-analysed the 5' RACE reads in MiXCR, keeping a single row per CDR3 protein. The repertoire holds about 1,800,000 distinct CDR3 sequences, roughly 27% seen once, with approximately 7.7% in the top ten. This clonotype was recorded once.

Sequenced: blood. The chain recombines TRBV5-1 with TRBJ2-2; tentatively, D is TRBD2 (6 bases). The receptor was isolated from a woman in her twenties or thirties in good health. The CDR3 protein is CASSKGLPGSGELFF. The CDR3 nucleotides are TGCGCCAGCAGCAAGGGACTCCCTGGGTCCGGGGAGCTGTTTTTT.